The 17 T cell receptor beta chains listed next were all sequenced from one sample in a study of cytomegalovirus exposure and HLA in healthy donors. Amplification used 60 Vbeta primers and 13 Jbeta primers. Repertoires were generated with immunoSEQ multiplex PCR, while TCRdb's copy carries only in-frame clones and drops some. This repertoire includes fewer than 100,000 clones. The sample comprised PBMCs. The receptors stem from a man aged 50 or older in good health and CMV-seronegative.

The chain uses TRBV9 and TRBJ2-7, with TRBD2 matching 12 bases. The germline CDR1 and CDR2 sequences are SGDLS and YYNGEE. CDR3 length: 16 residues. Trimming removed 5 bases from V and 5 bases from J; junction bases left unmatched: 11. CDR3 protein: CASSHRLAGELDEQYF. The CDR3 DNA reads as TGTGCCAGCAGTCATAGACTAGCGGGGGAACTCGACGAGCAGTACTTC.

This chain links TRBV5-6 with TRBJ2-5; TRBD1 might be the D (5 bases). CDR1 SGHDT and CDR2 YYEEEE come from the germline V gene. V was pared by 0 bases and J by 3 bases, with 12 bases between. The CDR3 is 15 amino acids. CDR3 nucleotides: TGTGCCAGCAGCTTGGCCAGGGTAGCCAAAGAGACCCAGTACTTC. This gives the protein CASSLARVAKETQYF.

The rearrangement uses TRBV6-6 and TRBJ1-2; D possibly corresponds to TRBD1 (6 bases). Germline V gene data show CDR1 as MNHNY and CDR2 as SVGAGI (reference sequence). Trimming left V 0 bases short and J 3 bases short, with 11 bases between. The CDR3 runs to 15 residues. The CDR3 DNA reads as TGTGCCAGCAGTTACTCGTGGGGGCCGGACTATGGCTACACCTTC. Protein sequence: CASSYSWGPDYGYTF.

The chain carries TRBV30 and TRBJ2-5, with unresolved D. V lost 2 bases and J 3 bases, leaving 10 bases between the germline ends. The length of the CDR3 is 13 residues. Germline CDR1 is GTSNPN and CDR2 is SVGIG (reference sequence). CDR3 coding DNA: TGTGCCTGGAGTACAGCCTTCGAAGAGACCCAGTACTTC. This sequence encodes CAWSTAFEETQYF.

The chain recombines TRBV7-8 with TRBJ2-7; 7 nucleotides match TRBD1. The V segment lost 5 bases and the J segment 0 bases; nucleotides outside the gene matches: 10. This CDR3 region has 16 residues. The germline V gene has CDR1 SGHVS and CDR2 FQNEAQ. Written as DNA, the CDR3 is TGTGCCAGCAGCCCCCACCGCCGGGACAGCTCCTACGAGCAGTACTTC. It yields the protein CASSPHRRDSSYEQYF.

The chain's CDR3 is CASSPPGQGHEQYF. In DNA, the CDR3 is TGTGCCAGCAGTCCACCGGGACAGGGGCACGAGCAGTACTTC. V usage is TRBV28 and J usage is TRBJ2-7; 10 nucleotides match TRBD1. Germline V gene sequence: CDR1 MDHEN, CDR2 SYDVKM. CDR3 length equals 14 residues. The J segment lost 5 bases and the V segment lost 5 bases, leaving 6 bases of the junction unmatched.

This chain links TRBV5-1 with TRBJ1-6; the D gene is possibly TRBD1 (5 bases). Per the germline V gene, CDR1 is SGHRS and CDR2 is YFSETQ. V shed 4 bases and J shed 9 bases, with 17 bases lying between them. This CDR3 spans 15 amino acids. CDR3 sequence: CASSEQGWRGSPLHF. The CDR3 nucleotides read TGCGCCAGCAGCGAACAAGGGTGGAGGGGTTCACCCCTCCACTTT.

This chain connects TRBV6-5 to TRBJ2-7; 8 positions match TRBD1. The CDR3 runs to 15 residues. Looked up from germline, CDR1 is MNHEY and CDR2 is SVGAGI. The trim removed 3 bases at V and 0 bases at J, leaving 4 bases unmatched. CDR3 residues: CASSYRDRSSYEQYF. The CDR3 region has the DNA TGTGCCAGCAGTTATCGGGACAGGAGCTCCTACGAGCAGTACTTC.

This chain connects TRBV2 to TRBJ2-7; tentative D call: TRBD1 (5 bases). The germline V and J ends were trimmed by 4 bases and 4 bases, with 14 bases remaining between them. Germline assignment: CDR1 SNHLY and CDR2 FYNNEI. The CDR3 runs to 14 residues. CDR3 DNA: TGTGCCAGCAGTGGTCAGGGTATCGGGTACGAGCAGTACTTC. This translates into CASSGQGIGYEQYF.

Notes on this clone: At one end the junction does not follow the germline gene, possibly because of a read error. Other nucleotide sequences in the sample specify the same CDR3. J is TRBJ2-3 and V is TRBV7-6, with 12 bases matching TRBD2. CDR3 length equals 16 residues. Germline V gene lookup returns CDR1 SGHVS and CDR2 FNYEAQ. For the CDR3, the DNA is TGTGCCAGCAGCTTAGTACTAGCGGGGGGCACGGATACGCAGTATTTT. Its protein is CASSLVLAGGTDTQYF.

V and J are TRBV7-2 and TRBJ2-4; D possibly corresponds to TRBD1 (5 bases). Looked up from germline, CDR1 is SGHTA and CDR2 is FQGNSA. Trimming stripped 1 base from V and 6 bases from J, with 10 bases between. The length of the CDR3 is 14 residues. CDR3 sequence reads: CASSLEAGLNIQYF. CDR3 DNA sequence: TGTGCCAGCAGCTTAGAGGCAGGGCTAAACATTCAGTACTTC.

The rearrangement joins TRBV5-1 to TRBJ2-5; D call uncertain. Between the trimmed V and J ends, which lost 0 bases and 1 base, there was a span of 7 bases. Germline V gives CDR1 SGHRS, CDR2 YFSETQ. The CDR3 loop spans 14 amino acids. This CDR3 is CASSLVPGQETQYF. CDR3 sequence (DNA): TGCGCCAGCAGCTTGGTGCCAGGCCAAGAGACCCAGTACTTC.

CDR3 nucleotides: TGTGCCAGTAGTCCGGGAAACACTGAAGCTTTCTTT. Translated, it gives CASSPGNTEAFF. The chain couples TRBV19 to TRBJ1-1; D not resolved. V was trimmed by 5 bases and J by 2 bases, leaving 6 bases between them. The CDR3 sequence is 12 residues long. CDR1 and CDR2 from the germline V gene are LNHDA and SQIVND (reference sequence).

The rearrangement joins TRBV5-6 to TRBJ1-2; 12 bases are shared with TRBD1. CDR3 length: 18 residues. Trimming took 4 bases from V and 3 from J; bases not matched to a gene: 13. Germline CDR1 reads SGHDT; CDR2 reads YYEEEE. The CDR3 coding sequence is TGTGCCAGCAGCCCAGGGACAGGGGGCGTTGAACTGCACTATGGCTACACCTTC. It codes for CASSPGTGGVELHYGYTF.

CDR3 nucleotide sequence: TGTGCCGGACGAAGACAGGGACATGAAAAACTGTTTTTT. Its protein product is CAGRRQGHEKLFF. The V and J genes are TRBV2 and TRBJ1-4; 7 nucleotides agree with TRBD1. Germline assignment: CDR1 SNHLY and CDR2 FYNNEI. This CDR3 has 13 amino acids. Trimming took 11 bases from V and 6 from J; bases not matched to a gene: 9. The complete variable domain, with remaining parts taken from reference TRBV2 and TRBJ1-4, reads EPEVTQTPSHQVTQMGQEVILRCVPISNHLYFYWYRQILGQKVEFLVSFYNNEISEKSEIFDDQFSVERPDGSNFTLKIRSTKLEDSAMYFCAGRRQGHEKLFFGSGTQLSVL.

The rearrangement uses TRBV29-1 and TRBJ1-1; D perhaps matches TRBD1 (5 bases). CDR1 and CDR2 (germline): SQVTM, ANQGSEA. CDR3 size: 16 residues. V shed 6 bases and J shed 7 bases, with 27 bases lying between them. The CDR3 loop reads CSVPPGDSNHKDEAFF. The CDR3 DNA is TGCAGCGTCCCCCCGGGAGACAGCAACCATAAAGATGAAGCTTTCTTT. The whole variable domain, remainder taken from reference TRBV29-1 and TRBJ1-1, is SAVISQKPSRDICQRGTSLTIQCQVDSQVTMMFWYRQQPGQSLTLIATANQGSEATYESGFVIDKFPISRPNLTFSTLTVSNMSPEDSSIYLCSVPPGDSNHKDEAFFGQGTRLTVV.

V gene TRBV28 combines with J gene TRBJ1-5, with D tentatively TRBD1 (5 bases). Per the germline V gene, CDR1 is MDHEN and CDR2 is SYDVKM. The V gene lost 8 bases and the J gene lost 10 bases, with 12 bases spanning the gap. This CDR3 is built from 11 residues. The CDR3 here is CASCEWGPQHF. CDR3 sequence (DNA): TGTGCCAGCTGTGAGTGGGGCCCCCAGCATTTT.